Following are 17 T cell receptor beta chains from one sample sequenced in a study of T-cell memory formation after mild COVID-19 (dated by TCRdb to the early 2020s). The library was generated by 5' RACE. Sequencing relied on an Illumina NovaSeq 6000. Clones were called with MiXCR by TCRdb after fastp trimmed the public reads at Q25, and only in-frame beta chains were retained. Records with the same CDR3 protein are collapsed into one entry carrying the most frequent genes and DNA. The sample profile shows fewer than 350,000 distinct CDR3 sequences; 15% of them were found once. In total, the top ten clones hold 20% to 25% of the sample. The sequenced material came from PBMCs or a T cell subset sorted from them (not recorded which). These receptors were obtained from a man between 18 and 29 years old who had mild COVID-19 (a few samples of this study predate the infection). The sample titles of this study are shuffled in the database, so cell type and time point are left out; the donor was told from shared clones.

This clonotype was seen more than once but under ten times. This chain joins TRBV12-3 or TRBV12-4 and TRBJ2-1, with no clear D. This CDR3 comprises 14 residues. Deletions cut 3 bases from V and 4 bases from J, with 10 bases between. The CDR3 loop reads CASSFVQEYNEQFF. In DNA form, the CDR3 reads TGTGCCAGCAGTTTCGTTCAGGAGTACAATGAGCAGTTCTTC.

In its sample, this clonotype was seen a few times. The chain couples TRBV7-9 to TRBJ2-2; D is unresolved. Trimming took 7 bases from V and 7 from J, leaving 10 bases between them. The CDR3 extends over 12 amino acids. Germline values: CDR1 SEHNR, CDR2 FQNEAQ (reference sequence). CDR3 DNA: TGTGCCAGCAAGGACCTGGGCGGGGAGCTGTTTTTT. This encodes CASKDLGGELFF.

The chain employs TRBV7-3 and TRBJ2-5, with a tentative D call TRBD1 (6 bases). Germline V gene sequence: CDR1 SGHTA, CDR2 FQGTGA. V was cut by 3 bases and J by 3 bases, with 11 bases left in between. The CDR3 sequence is 14 residues long. The chain's CDR3 is CASSFRGSKETQYF. The DNA for the CDR3 is TGTGCCAGCAGCTTCAGGGGATCTAAAGAGACCCAGTACTTC. The whole variable domain, remainder taken from reference TRBV7-3 and TRBJ2-5, is GAGVSQTPSNKVTEKGKYVELRCDPISGHTALYWYRQSLGQGPEFLIYFQGTGAADDSGLPNDRFFAVRPEGSVSTLKIQRTERGDSAVYLCASSFRGSKETQYFGPGTRLLVL.

In this sample, this clonotype turned up a few times. V gene TRBV12-3 or TRBV12-4 combines with J gene TRBJ2-5, with D perhaps TRBD2 (7 bases). This CDR3 is built from 15 residues. Trimming shortened V by 5 bases and J by 4 bases, and 17 bases separated the two germline ends. The CDR3, as DNA: TGTGCCAGCAGTCAAGTCGGGGGGCAGGTAGAGACCCAGTACTTC. Its translation is CASSQVGGQVETQYF.

This clonotype appeared a few times. This chain links TRBV6-1 with TRBJ2-1; 10 positions agree with TRBD1. The CDR3 is 15 residues long. The germline V gene encodes CDR1 MNHNS and CDR2 SASEGT. V was clipped by 7 bases and J by 5 bases; unmatched bases: 8. The CDR3 loop reads CASTRQGARDNEQFF. CDR3 nucleotides: TGTGCCAGCACTCGACAGGGGGCACGAGACAATGAGCAGTTCTTC.

The chain couples TRBV4-1 to TRBJ1-2; D uncertain. Trimming cost V 4 bases and J 4 bases, with 13 bases left between them. Germline CDR1 is MGHRA and CDR2 is YSYEKL. The CDR3 runs to 14 residues. The CDR3 spells CASSRDGKGYGYTF. In DNA, the CDR3 is TGCGCCAGCAGCCGTGATGGAAAGGGCTATGGCTACACCTTC.

This clonotype showed up many times. The chain recombines TRBV7-2 with TRBJ2-1; D is undetermined. The CDR3 runs to 17 residues. Per the germline V gene, CDR1 is SGHTA and CDR2 is FQGNSA. Trimming removed 3 bases at V and 0 bases at J, with 15 bases between. In nucleotides, the CDR3 is TGTGCCAGCAGCTTGATTGGGGTGGTCGTCTCCTACAATGAGCAGTTCTTC. Translated: CASSLIGVVVSYNEQFF.

V usage is TRBV6-5 and J usage is TRBJ2-2; 7 bases are shared with TRBD1. CDR3 length: 17 amino acids. Trimming took 0 bases from V and 0 from J; bases not matched to a gene: 4. CDR1 MNHEY and CDR2 SVGAGI come from the germline V gene. CDR3: CASSYSPTGANTGELFF. The CDR3, as DNA: TGTGCCAGCAGTTACTCTCCCACAGGGGCGAACACCGGGGAGCTGTTTTTT.

This clonotype has more than one count but fewer than ten. This chain connects TRBV5-8 to TRBJ1-1, with unresolved D. Germline loops: CDR1 SGHTS, CDR2 YDEGEE. V gave up 0 bases and J gave up 6 bases, with 9 bases separating them. This CDR3 is 13 amino acids long. The CDR3 sequence is CASSLGPGAEAFF. CDR3 DNA sequence: TGTGCCAGCAGCTTGGGTCCTGGCGCTGAAGCTTTCTTT.

The V and J genes are TRBV7-3 and TRBJ1-2; weak D call: TRBD1 (5 bases). The CDR3 contains 14 residues. V was pared by 5 bases and J by 7 bases, with 17 bases between. In germline, CDR1 is SGHTA, CDR2 FQGTGA. In DNA form, the CDR3 reads TGTGCCAGCAGCGCGAACCGGGACGGAGGTGGCTACACCTTC. The encoded protein is CASSANRDGGGYTF.

The chain combines TRBV29-1 with TRBJ2-5; D gene uncertain. CDR1 and CDR2 (germline): SQVTM, ANQGSEA. Trimming shortened V by 6 bases and J by 5 bases, and 16 bases separated the two germline ends. The CDR3 is 13 residues long. The CDR3 loop reads CSVSGTPQETQYF. DNA for the CDR3: TGCAGCGTATCCGGCACGCCGCAGGAGACCCAGTACTTC.

This rearrangement joins TRBV24-1 to TRBJ2-2, with 10 positions matching TRBD2. V was clipped by 2 bases and J by 3 bases; unmatched bases: 11. This CDR3 has 19 residues. The germline V gene has CDR1 KGHDR and CDR2 SFDVKD. This CDR3 is CATSDSGPLAGGYTGELFF. In DNA form, the CDR3 reads TGTGCCACCAGTGATTCCGGCCCCTTAGCGGGGGGATACACCGGGGAGCTGTTTTTT.

This chain connects TRBV21-1 to TRBJ1-4. TRBV21-1 is listed as a pseudogene. The CDR3 is 11 residues long. The CDR3 DNA reads as TGTGCCAGCAGCAAACTCAAAGGGCTGTTTTTT. Its protein is CASSKLKGLFF.

The CDR3 nucleotides read TGTGCCAGCAGTTTAATTAATTCACCCCTCCACTTT. It specifies CASSLINSPLHF. The rearrangement joins TRBV27 to TRBJ1-6; the D is unclear. The CDR3 runs to 12 residues. V dropped 2 bases and J dropped 6 bases, with 2 bases sitting between them. CDR1 is MNHEY and CDR2 is SMNVEV in the germline V gene (reference sequence).

This clonotype has only a few counts. The chain is built from TRBV7-8 and TRBJ1-3; TRBD1 might be the D (5 bases). This CDR3 contains 13 residues. Germline V gives CDR1 SGHVS, CDR2 FQNEAQ. V was cut by 5 bases and J by 8 bases, with 13 bases left in between. CDR3 amino acids: CASSRSGGDTIYF. CDR3 in DNA: TGTGCCAGCAGCCGGTCCGGGGGGGACACCATATATTTT.

The CDR3 DNA sequence: TGTGCCAGCAGCCAGGGACAGTGGGACACTGAAGCTTTCTTT. Translating it yields CASSQGQWDTEAFF. The chain has TRBV7-3 and TRBJ1-1, with 7 bases lining up with TRBD1. CDR3 length equals 14 residues. In germline, CDR1 is SGHTA, CDR2 FQGTGA. V shed 5 bases and J 3 bases; nucleotides not matched to a gene: 6.

CDR3 nucleotides: TGTGCCAGTGGGAGCGGGGGGGCCAGGGATACGCAGTATTTT. This encodes CASGSGGARDTQYF. The rearrangement joins TRBV7-3 to TRBJ2-3, with 10 nucleotides matching TRBD2. Trimming at V came to 9 bases and at J to 6 bases, leaving 9 bases not matched to a gene. Germline V lookup: CDR1 SGHTA, CDR2 FQGTGA. This CDR3 is built from 14 residues.